Detailed here is one TCR beta chain. This specimen comes from a study of technical replicates of blood from four donors. There are 15 residues in the CDR3. The germline V gene encodes CDR1 SGHDT and CDR2 YYEEEE. J lost 2 bases, V lost 2 bases, and 4 bases had no gene match. Measured with immunoSEQ multiplex PCR; TCRdb has only the in-frame clones, and not every one. Among some 47,000 clones listed, 90% to 95% were seen once. This clonotype originated in a human donor in good health. Some clones in this sample may be carry-over from other donors' samples. This chain joins TRBV5-6 and TRBJ2-3, with 8 bases matching TRBD2. What was sequenced was PBMCs. CDR3: CASSFFGGATDTQYF. CDR3 DNA: TGTGCCAGCAGCTTCTTCGGGGGGGCCACAGATACGCAGTATTTT.